Shown below are 23 T cell receptor beta chains from a single sample sequenced in a study of shared clonotypes between healthy human individuals. Sequenced by immunoSEQ multiplex PCR; TCRdb stores in-frame clones only, minus some. The data contain roughly 1,000,000 clones, approximately 78% of them singletons. Sequenced: memory CD4+ T cells from PBMCs. The subset was: CD45RA-negative fraction. Every receptor here comes from a man aged 18 to 29 in good health. Some clones in this sample may be carry-over from other donors' samples.

CDR3 coding DNA: TGTGCCAGCAGTTTTCGGACAGGGCAAGAGACCCAGTACTTC. Encoded protein: CASSFRTGQETQYF. This sequence joins TRBV28 and TRBJ2-5; 8 positions match TRBD1. V lost 3 bases and J lost 2; bases outside the gene matches: 2. CDR1 and CDR2 (germline): MDHEN, SYDVKM. This CDR3 has 14 residues.

The chain links TRBV7-9 to TRBJ2-3; 9 bases line up with TRBD1. The CDR3 is made up of 14 amino acids. V dropped 5 bases and J dropped 6; count of bases not matched to a gene: 6. Per the germline V gene, CDR1 is SEHNR and CDR2 is FQNEAQ (reference sequence). This CDR3 reads CASSPDRGWDTQYF. CDR3 sequence (DNA): TGTGCCAGCAGCCCGGACAGGGGATGGGATACGCAGTATTTT.

The chain joins TRBV9 to TRBJ1-1; D gene uncertain. The CDR3 runs to 15 residues. V gave up 4 bases and J gave up 3 bases, with 16 bases separating them. The germline gives CDR1 SGDLS, CDR2 YYNGEE. CDR3 in DNA: TGTGCCAGCAGCCCCCAACCAATAGCGGACACTGAAGCTTTCTTT. Encoded protein: CASSPQPIADTEAFF.

CDR3 DNA sequence: TGTGCCAGCAGCCCACGACTTGGACTAGAGATGGATACGCAGTATTTT. It specifies CASSPRLGLEMDTQYF. The chain couples TRBV7-9 to TRBJ2-3; 7 nucleotides agree with TRBD2. The CDR3 is made up of 16 amino acids. J gave up 6 bases and V 5 bases, and 14 bases lay outside the gene matches. In germline, CDR1 is SEHNR, CDR2 FQNEAQ (reference sequence).

CDR3 sequence: CASSFKPGNEQFF. CDR3 in DNA: TGTGCCAGCAGTTTCAAACCGGGAAATGAGCAGTTCTTC. The J gene is TRBJ2-1, the V gene TRBV27, with D maybe TRBD2 (5 bases). V was clipped by 3 bases and J by 7 bases, with 10 bases between them. CDR1 MNHEY and CDR2 SMNVEV come from the germline V gene (reference sequence). The CDR3 length is 13 residues.

On this clone itself: This same CDR3 is encoded by further DNA sequences in the sample. J is TRBJ2-5 and V is TRBV7-2; 9 bases agree with TRBD1. After removal of 3 bases from V and 2 bases from J, the junction contained 4 bases not matched to a gene. The germline CDR1 and CDR2 sequences are SGHTA and FQGNSA. The CDR3 has 15 amino acids. Here the CDR3 DNA reads TGTGCCAGCAGCTTGGGAGGACAGGGGCAAGAGACCCAGTACTTC. This gives the protein CASSLGGQGQETQYF.

This clone has a count of ten or more. The chain combines TRBV29-1 with TRBJ1-5; no reliable D call. This CDR3 region has 12 residues. Between the trimmed V and J ends, which lost 4 bases and 3 bases, there was a span of 7 bases. The germline gives CDR1 SQVTM, CDR2 ANQGSEA. CDR3 DNA sequence: TGCAGCGTTGGGGCGGTCAATCAGCCCCAGCATTTT. Protein: CSVGAVNQPQHF.

The CDR3 region is CATSRTSLTGNTEAFF. Here the CDR3 DNA reads TGTGCCACCAGCAGAACAAGCCTAACAGGGAACACTGAAGCTTTCTTT. This rearrangement joins TRBV15 to TRBJ1-1, with a weak D call TRBD1 (5 bases). The CDR3 sequence is 16 residues long. The ends were cut back, 2 bases at V and 1 base at J, with 14 bases in the middle. Germline V lookup: CDR1 LNHNV, CDR2 YYDKDF (reference sequence).

The chain couples TRBV7-2 to TRBJ2-3; 7 bases are shared with TRBD2. Germline values: CDR1 SGHTA, CDR2 FQGNSA. The CDR3 covers 14 residues. Losses at the gene ends were 4 bases for V and 5 bases for J; bases not matched to a gene: 6. CDR3 nucleotide sequence: TGTGCCAGCAGCTCGGCGGGAGTTCGAGATACGCAGTATTTT. This gives the protein CASSSAGVRDTQYF. The full variable domain, its missing parts supplied by reference TRBV7-2 and TRBJ2-3, is GAGVSQSPSNKVTEKGKDVELRCDPISGHTALYWYRQSLGQGLEFLIYFQGNSAPDKSGLPSDRFSAERTGGSVSTLTIQRTQQEDSAVYLCASSSAGVRDTQYFGPGTRLTVL.

The rearrangement joins TRBV6-1 to TRBJ1-4, with D possibly TRBD1 on 6 matching bases. CDR3 length equals 14 residues. Germline CDR1 is MNHNS and CDR2 is SASEGT. V was shortened by 4 bases and J by 4 bases, with 10 bases between the two germline ends. The CDR3 reads CASSVGGFNEKLFF. The CDR3 nucleotides read TGTGCCAGCAGTGTGGGGGGCTTTAATGAAAAACTGTTTTTT.

The chain recombines TRBV4-2 with TRBJ2-3, with 7 bases lining up with TRBD1. Per germline, CDR1 LGHNA and CDR2 YNFKEQ. This CDR3 comprises 16 residues. V shed 3 bases, J shed 5 bases, and the junction held 11 bases outside the gene matches. The CDR3 spells CASSQGTASPLDTQYF. The CDR3 nucleotides are TGTGCCAGCAGCCAGGGGACAGCGAGTCCATTAGATACGCAGTATTTT.

This clone has a single count. The chain joins TRBV7-9 to TRBJ2-1; D is perhaps TRBD2 (5 bases). This CDR3 is 12 amino acids long. V was shortened by 7 bases and J by 15 bases, with 19 bases between the two germline ends. Germline V gene lookup returns CDR1 SEHNR and CDR2 FQNEAQ (reference sequence). The CDR3: CASTPTLASWFF. Written as DNA, the CDR3 is TGTGCCAGCACCCCGACTCTAGCTTCATGGTTCTTC.

The chain links TRBV28 to TRBJ1-2; no clear D gene. Germline V lookup: CDR1 MDHEN, CDR2 SYDVKM. Trimming left V 2 bases short and J 1 base short, with 11 bases between. The CDR3 extends over 15 amino acids. The CDR3 DNA follows: TGTGCCAGCAGTTTAGATAGTCGGGGTAACTATGGCTACACCTTC. Translated, it gives CASSLDSRGNYGYTF.

V and J are TRBV7-2 and TRBJ2-7, with D maybe TRBD2 (6 bases). Germline values: CDR1 SGHTA, CDR2 FQGNSA. Trimming stripped 5 bases from V and 7 bases from J, with 18 bases between. CDR3 size: 14 residues. CDR3 DNA: TGTGCCAGCAGCGTAGAACTAGCCTCTTGGGAGCAGTACTTC. Protein product: CASSVELASWEQYF.

J is TRBJ2-7 and V is TRBV28; TRBD1 matches 10 bases. Germline trimming cut 4 bases from V and 2 bases from J; bases unmatched to any gene: 11. Germline CDR1 is MDHEN and CDR2 is SYDVKM. This CDR3 contains 17 residues. The CDR3 DNA reads as TGTGCCAGCAGTTCGCCGGGACAGGGGCCCCGTCCCTACGAGCAGTACTTC. It translates to CASSSPGQGPRPYEQYF.

This chain uses TRBV18 with TRBJ2-7, with D possibly being TRBD2 (6 bases). Germline V gene data show CDR1 as KGHSH and CDR2 as LQKENI. The CDR3 loop spans 15 amino acids. Between the trimmed V and J ends, which lost 3 bases and 0 bases, there was a span of 12 bases. CDR3 protein: CASSPVAVSSYEQYF. As DNA, the CDR3 is TGTGCCAGCTCACCGGTAGCGGTTAGCTCCTACGAGCAGTACTTC.

The J gene is TRBJ2-5, the V gene TRBV6-5, with a weak D call TRBD1 (6 bases). CDR3 length: 15 residues. V was shortened by 7 bases and J by 5 bases, with 20 bases between the two germline ends. CDR1 MNHEY and CDR2 SVGAGI come from the germline V gene. The CDR3 is CASTFFGGVRETQYF. CDR3 sequence (DNA): TGTGCCAGCACCTTCTTTGGGGGCGTCCGCGAGACCCAGTACTTC.

V usage is TRBV7-3 and J usage is TRBJ1-2, with a weak D call TRBD1 (5 bases). The CDR3 loop spans 13 amino acids. Germline CDR1 is SGHTA and CDR2 is FQGTGA. V was pared by 4 bases and J by 7 bases, with 13 bases between. CDR3 nucleotides: TGTGCCAGCAGCTCAACAGGTCACGTTGGCTACACCTTC. This encodes CASSSTGHVGYTF. Drawing the rest from reference TRBV7-3 and TRBJ1-2, the complete variable domain is GAGVSQTPSNKVTEKGKYVELRCDPISGHTALYWYRQSLGQGPEFLIYFQGTGAADDSGLPNDRFFAVRPEGSVSTLKIQRTERGDSAVYLCASSSTGHVGYTFGSGTRLTVV.

The rearrangement links TRBV7-9 to TRBJ2-2; D tentatively fits TRBD1 or TRBD2 (6 bases each). Germline lookup yields CDR1 SEHNR and CDR2 FQNEAQ (reference sequence). Trimming removed 5 bases at V and 7 bases at J, with 14 bases between. CDR3 length: 14 residues. The DNA for the CDR3 is TGTGCCAGCAGCGCCGTGGGGGGCAGCGGGGAGCTGTTTTTT. This translates into CASSAVGGSGELFF.

This sequence joins TRBV14 and TRBJ2-5, with 8 bases identical to TRBD2. Losses at the gene ends were 1 base for V and 4 bases for J; bases not matched to a gene: 8. In germline, CDR1 is SGHDN, CDR2 FVKESK. CDR3 length: 16 amino acids. This chain's CDR3 is CASSQVYGRAGETQYF. The CDR3 DNA is TGTGCCAGCAGCCAAGTCTACGGGAGGGCCGGAGAGACCCAGTACTTC.

The rearrangement links TRBV6-1 to TRBJ2-7, with 9 bases that match TRBD1. The germline V gene encodes CDR1 MNHNS and CDR2 SASEGT. The V gene end was trimmed by 7 bases and the J gene end by 2 bases; junction bases not matched to a gene: 9. CDR3 length: 15 residues. CDR3 residues: CASNGLRQGAYEQYF. The DNA for the CDR3 is TGTGCCAGCAACGGACTTCGACAGGGGGCCTACGAGCAGTACTTC.

This chain links TRBV19 with TRBJ2-2; D unresolved. The CDR3 is 15 amino acids. CDR1 is LNHDA, CDR2 SQIVND, per germline (reference sequence). V lost 5 bases and J lost 1, with 11 bases in between. The CDR3 sequence is CASSLTNKNTGELFF. The DNA of the CDR3 is TGTGCCAGTAGTCTGACGAACAAGAACACCGGGGAGCTGTTTTTT.

This clone occurred a few times. The chain has TRBV10-3 and TRBJ1-2; TRBD1 matches at 9 bases. V lost 10 bases to trimming and J lost 7 bases; unmatched junction nucleotides: 7. The CDR3 runs 12 residues. Germline CDR1 and CDR2: ENHRY and SYGVKD. The CDR3 DNA follows: TGTGCCACCGCGGACAGGGGAAGTGGCTACACCTTC. Protein product: CATADRGSGYTF.